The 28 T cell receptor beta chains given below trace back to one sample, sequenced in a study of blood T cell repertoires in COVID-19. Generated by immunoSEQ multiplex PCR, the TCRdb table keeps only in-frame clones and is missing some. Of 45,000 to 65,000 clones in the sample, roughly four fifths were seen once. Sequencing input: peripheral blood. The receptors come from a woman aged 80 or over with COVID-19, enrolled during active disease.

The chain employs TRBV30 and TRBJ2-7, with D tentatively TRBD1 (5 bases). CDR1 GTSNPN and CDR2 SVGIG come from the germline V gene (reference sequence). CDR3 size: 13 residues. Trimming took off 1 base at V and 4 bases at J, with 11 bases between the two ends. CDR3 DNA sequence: TGTGCCTGGAGTGGGCAGGGTCAATACGAGCAGTACTTC. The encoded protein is CAWSGQGQYEQYF.

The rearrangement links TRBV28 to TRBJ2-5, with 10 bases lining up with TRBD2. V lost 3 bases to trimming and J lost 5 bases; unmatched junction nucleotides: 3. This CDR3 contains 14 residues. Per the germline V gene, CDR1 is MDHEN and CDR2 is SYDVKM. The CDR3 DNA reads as TGTGCCAGCAGTTTTAGCGGGGGGAGGGAGACCCAGTACTTC. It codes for CASSFSGGRETQYF.

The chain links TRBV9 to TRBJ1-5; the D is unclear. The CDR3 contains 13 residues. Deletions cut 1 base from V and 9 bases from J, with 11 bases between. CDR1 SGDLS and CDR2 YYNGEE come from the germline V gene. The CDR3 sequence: CASSVSRLWPQHF. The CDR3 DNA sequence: TGTGCCAGCAGCGTAAGTAGATTATGGCCCCAGCATTTT. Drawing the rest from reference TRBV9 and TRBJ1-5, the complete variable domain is DSGVTQTPKHLITATGQRVTLRCSPRSGDLSVYWYQQSLDQGLQFLIQYYNGEERAKGNILERFSAQQFPDLHSELNLSSLELGDSALYFCASSVSRLWPQHFGDGTRLSIL.

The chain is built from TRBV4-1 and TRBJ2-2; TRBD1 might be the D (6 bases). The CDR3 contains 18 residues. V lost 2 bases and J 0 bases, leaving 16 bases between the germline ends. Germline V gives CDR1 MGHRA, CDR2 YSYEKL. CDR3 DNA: TGCGCCAGCAGCCAAAACGCAGGGGCCCTCCCGAACACCGGGGAGCTGTTTTTT. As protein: CASSQNAGALPNTGELFF.

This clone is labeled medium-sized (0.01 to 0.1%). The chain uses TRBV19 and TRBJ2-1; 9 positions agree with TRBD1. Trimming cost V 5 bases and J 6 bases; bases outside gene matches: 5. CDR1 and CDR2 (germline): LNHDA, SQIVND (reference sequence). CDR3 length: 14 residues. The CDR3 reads CASSDRGGLNEQFF. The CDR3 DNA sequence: TGTGCCAGTAGTGACAGGGGGGGGCTCAATGAGCAGTTCTTC. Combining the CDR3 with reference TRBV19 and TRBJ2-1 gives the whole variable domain DGGITQSPKYLFRKEGQNVTLSCEQNLNHDAMYWYRQDPGQGLRLIYYSQIVNDFQKGDIAEGYSVSREKKESFPLTVTSAQKNPTAFYLCASSDRGGLNEQFFGPGTRLTVL.

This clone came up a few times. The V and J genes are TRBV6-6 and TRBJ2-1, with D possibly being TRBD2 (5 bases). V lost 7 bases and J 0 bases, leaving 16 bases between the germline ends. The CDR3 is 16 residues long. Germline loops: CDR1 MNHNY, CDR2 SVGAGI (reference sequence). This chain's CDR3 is CASILESGSSYNEQFF. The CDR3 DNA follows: TGTGCCAGCATATTAGAGAGCGGCAGCTCCTACAATGAGCAGTTCTTC.

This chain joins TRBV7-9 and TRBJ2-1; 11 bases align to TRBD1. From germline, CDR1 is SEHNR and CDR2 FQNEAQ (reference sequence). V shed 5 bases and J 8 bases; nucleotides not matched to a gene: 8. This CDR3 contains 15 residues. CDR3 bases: TGTGCCAGCAGCGGGACAGGGGGGCCGTTAGATGAGCAGTTCTTC. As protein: CASSGTGGPLDEQFF.

CDR3 region: CASVSQGGYGYTF. The CDR3 DNA sequence: TGTGCCAGCGTATCTCAGGGGGGTTATGGCTACACCTTC. The chain carries TRBV28 and TRBJ1-2; 7 bases line up with TRBD1. The CDR3 runs to 13 residues. CDR1 is MDHEN and CDR2 is SYDVKM in the germline V gene. V trimming: 8 bases; J trimming: 5 bases; junction bases outside the gene matches: 8.

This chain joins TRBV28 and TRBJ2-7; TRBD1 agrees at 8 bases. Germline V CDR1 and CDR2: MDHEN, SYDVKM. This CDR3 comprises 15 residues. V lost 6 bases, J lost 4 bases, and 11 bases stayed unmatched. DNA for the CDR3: TGTGCCAGCAGCCGCCAGGGGGCCCTTGCTTACGAGCAGTACTTC. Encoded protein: CASSRQGALAYEQYF.

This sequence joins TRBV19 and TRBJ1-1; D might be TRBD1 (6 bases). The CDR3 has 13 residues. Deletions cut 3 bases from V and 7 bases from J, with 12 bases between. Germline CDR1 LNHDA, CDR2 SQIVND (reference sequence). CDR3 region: CASSILGAVEAFF. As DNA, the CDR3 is TGTGCCAGTAGTATTCTGGGGGCGGTTGAAGCTTTCTTT.

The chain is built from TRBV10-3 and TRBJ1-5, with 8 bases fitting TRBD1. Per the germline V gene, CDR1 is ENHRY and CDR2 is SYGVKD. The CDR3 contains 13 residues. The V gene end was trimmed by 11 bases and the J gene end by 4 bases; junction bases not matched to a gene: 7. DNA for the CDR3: TGTGCCTCCAGGGGGCAGGTAAATCAGCCCCAGCATTTT. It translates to CASRGQVNQPQHF.

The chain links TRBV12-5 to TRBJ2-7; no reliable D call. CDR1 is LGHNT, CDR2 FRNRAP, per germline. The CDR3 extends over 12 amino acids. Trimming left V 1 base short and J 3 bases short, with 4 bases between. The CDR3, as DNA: TGTGCTAGTGGTTTGGGTTACTACGAGCAGTACTTC. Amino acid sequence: CASGLGYYEQYF.

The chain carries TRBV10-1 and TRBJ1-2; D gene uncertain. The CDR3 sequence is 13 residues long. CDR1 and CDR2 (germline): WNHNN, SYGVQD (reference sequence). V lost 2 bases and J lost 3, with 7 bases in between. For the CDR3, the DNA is TGCGCCAGCAGTGAGCTCCGGGACTATGGCTACACCTTC. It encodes CASSELRDYGYTF.

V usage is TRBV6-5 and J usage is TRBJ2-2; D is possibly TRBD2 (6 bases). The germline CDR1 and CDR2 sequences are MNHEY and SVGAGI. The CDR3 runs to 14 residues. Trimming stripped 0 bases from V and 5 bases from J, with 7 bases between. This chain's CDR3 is CASSYSRGTGELFF. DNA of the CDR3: TGTGCCAGCAGTTACTCCCGGGGGACCGGGGAGCTGTTTTTT.

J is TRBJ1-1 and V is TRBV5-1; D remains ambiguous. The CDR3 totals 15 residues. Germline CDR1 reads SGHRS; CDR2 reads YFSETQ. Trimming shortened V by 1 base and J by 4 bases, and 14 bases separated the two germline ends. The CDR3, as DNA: TGCGCCAGCAGCTTGAACGGGAACCGGGGCACTGAAGCTTTCTTT. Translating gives CASSLNGNRGTEAFF.

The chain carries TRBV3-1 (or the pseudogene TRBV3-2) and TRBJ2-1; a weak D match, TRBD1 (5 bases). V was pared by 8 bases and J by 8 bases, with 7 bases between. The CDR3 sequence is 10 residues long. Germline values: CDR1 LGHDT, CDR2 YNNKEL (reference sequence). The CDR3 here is CASGAYEQFF. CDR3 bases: TGTGCCAGCGGGGCGTATGAGCAGTTCTTC.

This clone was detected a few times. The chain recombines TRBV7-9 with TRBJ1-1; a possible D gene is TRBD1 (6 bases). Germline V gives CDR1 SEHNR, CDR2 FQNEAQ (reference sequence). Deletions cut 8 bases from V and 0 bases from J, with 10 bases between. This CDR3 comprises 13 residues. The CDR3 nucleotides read TGTGCCAGCGGGGACATTATGAACACTGAAGCTTTCTTT. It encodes CASGDIMNTEAFF.

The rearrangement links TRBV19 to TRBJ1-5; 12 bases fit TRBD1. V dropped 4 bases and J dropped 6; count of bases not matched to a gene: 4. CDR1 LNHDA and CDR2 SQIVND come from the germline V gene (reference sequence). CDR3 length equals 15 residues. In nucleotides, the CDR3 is TGTGCCAGTAGTAGGGACAGGGGGCTTGGTCAGCCCCAGCATTTT. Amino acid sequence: CASSRDRGLGQPQHF.

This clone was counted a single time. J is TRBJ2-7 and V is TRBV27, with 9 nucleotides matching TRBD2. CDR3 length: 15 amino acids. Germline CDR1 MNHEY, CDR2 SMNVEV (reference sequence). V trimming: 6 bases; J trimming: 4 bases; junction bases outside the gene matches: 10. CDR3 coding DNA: TGTGCCAGCAGGGTAGCCGCGGGAGGGCAATACGAGCAGTACTTC. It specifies CASRVAAGGQYEQYF.

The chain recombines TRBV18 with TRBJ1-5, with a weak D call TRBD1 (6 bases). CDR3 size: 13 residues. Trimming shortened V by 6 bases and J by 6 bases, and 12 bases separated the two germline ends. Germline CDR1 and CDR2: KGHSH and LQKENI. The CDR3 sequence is CASSAGTSQPQHF. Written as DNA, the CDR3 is TGTGCCAGCTCGGCCGGGACAAGTCAGCCCCAGCATTTT.

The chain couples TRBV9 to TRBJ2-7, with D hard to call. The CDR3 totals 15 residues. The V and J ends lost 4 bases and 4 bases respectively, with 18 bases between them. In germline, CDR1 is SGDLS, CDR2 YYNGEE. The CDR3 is CASSPDWAVSYEQYF. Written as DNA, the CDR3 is TGTGCCAGCAGCCCTGATTGGGCAGTCAGTTACGAGCAGTACTTC.

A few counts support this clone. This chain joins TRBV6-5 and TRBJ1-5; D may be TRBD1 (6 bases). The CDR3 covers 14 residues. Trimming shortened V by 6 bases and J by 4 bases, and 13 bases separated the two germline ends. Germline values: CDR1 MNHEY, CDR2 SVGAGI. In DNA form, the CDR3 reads TGTGCCAGCAGGGCCTGGACAGTTAATCAGCCCCAGCATTTT. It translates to CASRAWTVNQPQHF.

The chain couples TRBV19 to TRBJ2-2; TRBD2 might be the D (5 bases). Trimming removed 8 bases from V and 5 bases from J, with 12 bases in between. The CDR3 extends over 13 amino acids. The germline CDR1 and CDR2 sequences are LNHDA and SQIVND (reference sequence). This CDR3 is CASRTPGTGELFF. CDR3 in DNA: TGTGCCAGTCGGACCCCGGGGACCGGGGAGCTGTTTTTT.

CDR3 coding DNA: TGTGCCAGCAGCTTAGTGTCTCTAGCGGGAGGAGAGACCCAGTACTTC. This encodes CASSLVSLAGGETQYF. This chain links TRBV11-2 with TRBJ2-5; 11 bases agree with TRBD2. Germline assignment: CDR1 SGHAT and CDR2 FQNNGV. This CDR3 has 16 amino acids. V lost 1 base and J lost 4; bases outside the gene matches: 5.

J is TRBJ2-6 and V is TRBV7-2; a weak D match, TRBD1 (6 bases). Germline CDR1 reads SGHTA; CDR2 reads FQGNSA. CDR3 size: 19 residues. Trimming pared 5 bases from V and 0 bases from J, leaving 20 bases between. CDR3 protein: CASSPKGTGTNSGANVLTF. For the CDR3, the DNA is TGTGCCAGCAGCCCAAAGGGTACAGGGACCAACTCTGGGGCCAACGTCCTGACTTTC.

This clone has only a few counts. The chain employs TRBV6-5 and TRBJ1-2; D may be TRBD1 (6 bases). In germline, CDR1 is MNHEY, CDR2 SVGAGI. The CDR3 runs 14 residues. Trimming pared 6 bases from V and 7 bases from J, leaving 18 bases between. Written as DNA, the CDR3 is TGTGCCAGCAGCCAACGCGCAGGGGCGCTTGGCTACACCTTC. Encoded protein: CASSQRAGALGYTF.

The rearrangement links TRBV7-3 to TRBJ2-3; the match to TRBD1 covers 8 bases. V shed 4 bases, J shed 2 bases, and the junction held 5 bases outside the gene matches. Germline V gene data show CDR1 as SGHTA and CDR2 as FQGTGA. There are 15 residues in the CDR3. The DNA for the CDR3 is TGTGCCAGCAGCTCGAGGACAGGGACCACAGATACGCAGTATTTT. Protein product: CASSSRTGTTDTQYF.

This CDR3 reads CASSYYGTSSGELFF. CDR3 sequence (DNA): TGTGCCAGCAGTTACTACGGGACTAGCAGCGGGGAGCTGTTTTTT. V usage is TRBV6-2 or TRBV6-3 and J usage is TRBJ2-2; 9 bases fit TRBD2. The germline gives CDR1 MNHEY, CDR2 SVGEGT. The J segment lost 7 bases and the V segment lost 1 base, leaving 4 bases of the junction unmatched. The CDR3 spans 15 residues.